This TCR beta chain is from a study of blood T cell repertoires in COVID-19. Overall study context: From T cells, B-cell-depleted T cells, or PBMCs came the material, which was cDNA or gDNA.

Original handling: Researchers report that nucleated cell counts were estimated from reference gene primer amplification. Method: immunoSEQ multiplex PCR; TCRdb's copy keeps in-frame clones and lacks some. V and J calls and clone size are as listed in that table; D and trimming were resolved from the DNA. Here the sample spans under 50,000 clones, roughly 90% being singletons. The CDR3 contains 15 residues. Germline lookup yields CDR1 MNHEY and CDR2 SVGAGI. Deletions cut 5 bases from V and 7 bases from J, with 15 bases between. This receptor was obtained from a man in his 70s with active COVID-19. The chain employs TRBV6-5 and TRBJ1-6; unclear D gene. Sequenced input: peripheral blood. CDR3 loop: CASSPLGRKNSPLHF. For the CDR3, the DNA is TGTGCCAGCAGTCCTCTGGGCAGGAAGAATTCACCCCTCCACTTT.